Listed here are 17 T cell receptor beta chains from one sample, sequenced in a study of Graves' ophthalmopathy and Graves' hyperthyroidism. For repertoire sequencing, the TCR beta CDR3 regions were amplified from RNA transcripts. HTBI primers were employed in first-round RT-PCR, then a second-round multiplex PCR followed. TCRdb itself ran the multiplex PCR reads through MiXCR, one entry per CDR3 protein. The sample shows a few hundred thousand distinct CDR3 sequences, roughly 18% of them seen only once. Sequencing used peripheral blood. These receptors were taken from a woman younger than 35 with Graves' ophthalmopathy.

This clonotype was counted at least ten times. The genes are TRBV4-3 and TRBJ2-5; the match to TRBD2 covers 7 bases. V was pared by 0 bases and J by 0 bases, with 10 bases of the junction left unmatched. Germline CDR1 LGHNA, CDR2 YSLEER. The CDR3 extends over 18 amino acids. CDR3 in DNA: TGCGCCAGCAGCCAAGATTATCAGGCGGGAGCTAACCAAGAGACCCAGTACTTC. Translating it yields CASSQDYQAGANQETQYF.

In this sample, this clonotype turned up many times. This chain links TRBV6-2 or TRBV6-3 with TRBJ2-7, with D possibly being TRBD2 (6 bases). Per germline, CDR1 MNHEY and CDR2 SVGEGT. Between the trimmed V and J ends, which lost 2 bases and 5 bases, there was a span of 10 bases. This CDR3 comprises 13 residues. The CDR3: CASSYGTHHEQYF. The CDR3 DNA reads TGTGCCAGCAGTTACGGGACTCACCACGAGCAGTACTTC.

This clonotype was counted at least ten times. CDR3 loop: CASSHNRGRNQPQHF. CDR3 coding DNA: TGTGCCAGCAGTCACAACAGGGGTCGGAATCAGCCCCAGCATTTT. The V gene is TRBV7-2, the J gene TRBJ1-5, with 7 positions matching TRBD1. This CDR3 has 15 residues. CDR1 SGHTA and CDR2 FQGNSA come from the germline V gene. The ends lost 6 bases at V and 4 bases at J; junction bases unmatched: 9.

The chain recombines TRBV14 with TRBJ2-5; 8 bases line up with TRBD1. The V and J ends lost 5 bases and 5 bases, in that order; junction bases with no gene match: 7. The CDR3 loop spans 14 amino acids. Germline V CDR1 and CDR2: SGHDN, FVKESK. CDR3 sequence: CASSSDREEETQYF. CDR3 DNA: TGTGCCAGCAGCTCGGACAGGGAGGAGGAGACCCAGTACTTC.

Many counts were recorded for this clonotype. The CDR3 spells CASSAILGLAGDFVGELFF. CDR3 DNA sequence: TGTGCCAGCAGCGCCATTCTCGGACTAGCGGGAGATTTTGTCGGGGAGCTGTTTTTT. J is TRBJ2-2 and V is TRBV4-2; 13 bases are shared with TRBD2. The germline V gene has CDR1 LGHNA and CDR2 YNFKEQ. CDR3 length: 19 residues. V shed 5 bases, J shed 7 bases, and the junction held 16 bases outside the gene matches.

Many counts were recorded for this clonotype. DNA of the CDR3: TGTGCCAGCCGAGGGGGGACAGCACATCAGCCCCAGCATTTT. The encoded protein is CASRGGTAHQPQHF. The chain carries TRBV28 and TRBJ1-5, with 7 positions matching TRBD1. This CDR3 spans 14 amino acids. V trimming: 8 bases; J trimming: 5 bases; junction bases outside the gene matches: 9. CDR1 and CDR2 (germline): MDHEN, SYDVKM. The full variable domain, its missing parts supplied by reference TRBV28 and TRBJ1-5, is DVKVTQSSRYLVKRTGEKVFLECVQDMDHENMFWYRQDPGLGLRLIYFSYDVKMKEKGDIPEGYSVSREKKERFSLILESASTNQTSMYLCASRGGTAHQPQHFGDGTRLSIL.

V usage is TRBV30 and J usage is TRBJ1-1; D call uncertain. Germline-derived CDR1 and CDR2 are GTSNPN and SVGIG (reference sequence). The V end was cut by 0 bases, the J end by 9 bases, with 11 bases between. CDR3 length equals 12 residues. As DNA, the CDR3 is TGTGCCTGGAGTGTGTCGGAGAAACAAGCTTTCTTT. Its protein product is CAWSVSEKQAFF.

This clonotype was counted many times. CDR3 DNA: TGTGCCAGCAGCCCGGACAGCCGGGACTATGGCTACACCTTC. Translating it yields CASSPDSRDYGYTF. This sequence joins TRBV7-9 and TRBJ1-2; a possible D gene is TRBD1 (6 bases). The V end was cut by 5 bases, the J end by 3 bases, with 13 bases between. CDR1 is SEHNR, CDR2 FQNEAQ, per germline (reference sequence). There are 14 residues in the CDR3.

At least ten counts were recorded for this clonotype. J is TRBJ1-2 and V is TRBV6-5; no clear D gene. CDR3 size: 13 residues. The V gene lost 0 bases and the J gene lost 5 bases, with 7 bases spanning the gap. Germline loops: CDR1 MNHEY, CDR2 SVGAGI. CDR3 nucleotide sequence: TGTGCCAGCAGTTACTCTCCCCTATATGGCTACACCTTC. This codes for CASSYSPLYGYTF.

This clonotype has a handful of counts. The chain links TRBV7-6 to TRBJ2-5; possibly TRBD2 for D (6 bases). Germline CDR1 and CDR2: SGHVS and FNYEAQ. The CDR3 is 16 residues long. The V and J ends lost 4 bases and 4 bases respectively, with 19 bases between them. In nucleotides, the CDR3 is TGTGCCAGCAGCTCCTGGCCGGGGCAGGGACTAGAGACCCAGTACTTC. Translated, it gives CASSSWPGQGLETQYF. Looking up the rest from reference TRBV7-6 and TRBJ2-5 gives the full variable domain: GAGVSQSPRYKVTKRGQDVALRCDPISGHVSLYWYRQALGQGPEFLTYFNYEAQQDKSGLPNDRFSAERPEGSISTLTIQRTEQRDSAMYRCASSSWPGQGLETQYFGPGTRLLVL.

This clonotype was seen ten or more times. This chain joins TRBV11-2 and TRBJ2-5; possibly TRBD1 for D (6 bases). Trimming removed 5 bases from V and 4 bases from J, with 14 bases in between. This CDR3 is 14 amino acids long. The germline V gene has CDR1 SGHAT and CDR2 FQNNGV. The CDR3 loop is CASSPLGATETQYF. CDR3 nucleotide sequence: TGTGCCAGCAGCCCCCTGGGGGCGACAGAGACCCAGTACTTC.

This clonotype appeared many times. The CDR3 nucleotides are TGTGCCAGCAGCTCGGGACTAGCGCCCCAAGAGACCCAGTACTTC. Translating it yields CASSSGLAPQETQYF. The chain has TRBV7-3 and TRBJ2-5, with 10 nucleotides matching TRBD2. V dropped 4 bases and J dropped 1; count of bases not matched to a gene: 3. CDR3 size: 15 residues. The germline CDR1 and CDR2 sequences are SGHTA and FQGTGA.

On this clonotype: The junction shows a germline mismatch at one end, possibly a read error. The chain recombines TRBV6-2 or TRBV6-3 with TRBJ1-1; D perhaps matches TRBD1 (5 bases). Germline values: CDR1 MNHEY, CDR2 SVGEGT. CDR3 length equals 14 residues. CDR3 protein: CAGRRGGLNTEAFF. The DNA for the CDR3 is TGTGCCGGCAGGAGGGGCGGCTTGAACACTGAAGCTTTCTTT.

Ten or more counts support this clonotype. The chain recombines TRBV10-3 with TRBJ2-7, with TRBD1 matching over 9 bases. V shed 6 bases, J shed 7 bases, and the junction held 10 bases outside the gene matches. CDR3 size: 14 residues. Germline-derived CDR1 and CDR2 are ENHRY and SYGVKD. CDR3 coding DNA: TGTGCCATCAGCCCGGGACAGGGACCGTGGGAGCAGTACTTC. It encodes CAISPGQGPWEQYF.

This clonotype was seen ten or more times. The V gene is TRBV29-1, the J gene TRBJ2-5; 12 nucleotides match TRBD1. The CDR3 has 14 residues. Germline CDR1 is SQVTM and CDR2 is ANQGSEA. The V and J ends lost 8 bases and 5 bases, in that order; junction bases with no gene match: 9. CDR3 sequence (DNA): TGCAGCTTTACCGGGACAGGGGGCCTGGAGACCCAGTACTTC. Amino acid sequence: CSFTGTGGLETQYF.

This clonotype came up many times. A read error is possible here, since a much larger clone lies one base away. This sequence joins TRBV27 and TRBJ2-2; D not resolved. Germline CDR1 and CDR2: MNHEY and SMNVEV (reference sequence). This CDR3 contains 18 residues. CDR3 protein: CASRSPQLRAFNTRELFF. The CDR3 region has the DNA TGTGCCAGCAGAAGTCCTCAACTTAGGGCCTTTAACACCAGGGAGCTGTTTTTT.

Many counts were recorded for this clonotype. The chain couples TRBV30 to TRBJ1-3; 7 nucleotides match TRBD1. After removal of 4 bases from V and 3 bases from J, the junction contained 6 bases not matched to a gene. CDR3 length: 14 amino acids. The V gene's germline CDR1 is GTSNPN and CDR2 SVGIG (reference sequence). CDR3 protein: CAWTEGAYGNTIYF. CDR3 coding DNA: TGTGCCTGGACGGAGGGGGCTTATGGAAACACCATATATTTT.